This T cell receptor (beta chain) appears in the sequencing data of a study of T cell responses to AZD1222 COVID-19 vaccine. There are 15 residues in the CDR3. Germline loops: CDR1 MNHEY, CDR2 SVGAGI. The V segment lost 2 bases and the J segment 2 bases; nucleotides outside the gene matches: 3. General study points: Only six people who got AZD1222 tested seropositive at baseline. Repertoires in all cases were sampled only once the peak T cell response had passed.

This clone has a handful of counts. Antigen: not known. Assay: immunoSEQ multiplex PCR; the TCRdb copy retains only in-frame clones and omits some. The table lists under 150,000 clones, roughly 84% of them singletons. This sequence joins TRBV6-5 and TRBJ2-3; the match to TRBD2 covers 8 bases. This clonotype was sampled from an adult in good health. The sequencing used peripheral blood, collected on day 0 of AZD1222 vaccination. The CDR3 DNA reads TGTGCCAGCAGTTACCGCGGGGGGCTCACAGATACGCAGTATTTT. Residues: CASSYRGGLTDTQYF.